These 28 T cell receptor beta chains share one sample of origin, sequenced in a study of blood T cells in healthy people across ages. Together with a sample-barcoded 5' primer, a J-beta primer mix was included in a second PCR lasting roughly 6 to 12 cycles. Via MiXCR, TCRdb re-called the 5' RACE reads, giving one row per CDR3 protein. The table records roughly 1 million distinct CDR3 sequences, less than 25% of them present only once. These data are also associated with another study on T cells of mothers and their children.

Source material: blood. All receptors come from a girl between 2 and 10 years old in good health.

This chain joins TRBV29-1 and TRBJ2-7, with D possibly matching TRBD1 (6 bases). Germline V gene data show CDR1 as SQVTM and CDR2 as ANQGSEA. The CDR3 contains 11 residues. Between the trimmed V and J ends, which lost 5 bases and 2 bases, there was a span of 7 bases. CDR3 residues: CSVRTAYEQYF. The CDR3 DNA sequence: TGCAGCGTTAGGACAGCCTACGAGCAGTACTTC.

This clonotype was detected a few times. The J gene is TRBJ1-2, the V gene TRBV7-9, with D hard to call. This CDR3 has 10 residues. The V end was cut by 10 bases, the J end by 8 bases, with 11 bases between. Germline V lookup: CDR1 SEHNR, CDR2 FQNEAQ (reference sequence). CDR3 region: CATQEGGYTF. In DNA form, the CDR3 reads TGTGCCACCCAAGAGGGAGGCTACACCTTC.

The chain joins TRBV7-8 to TRBJ2-5; the D gene is possibly TRBD1 (6 bases). The J call may be wrong; the DNA end is better matched by TRBJ2-7. The CDR3 covers 15 residues. CDR1 and CDR2 (germline): SGHVS, FQNEAQ. The DNA for the CDR3 is TGTGCCAGCAGCACACAATTCGAGACAGGCTACGAGCAGTACTTC. Translating gives CASSTQFETGYEQYF.

The chain uses TRBV7-9 and TRBJ1-4, with D possibly matching TRBD1 (6 bases). V dropped 4 bases and J dropped 8 bases, with 20 bases sitting between them. Germline V gene sequence: CDR1 SEHNR, CDR2 FQNEAQ (reference sequence). The CDR3 length is 16 residues. CDR3: CASSSLSGEVVEKLFF. CDR3 nucleotide sequence: TGTGCCAGCAGCTCGTTATCAGGGGAGGTTGTCGAAAAACTGTTTTTT.

This chain joins TRBV29-1 and TRBJ2-7; perhaps D is TRBD1 or TRBD2 (6 bases each). Germline CDR1 and CDR2: SQVTM and ANQGSEA. CDR3 length: 13 residues. V lost 1 base and J lost 6, with 13 bases in between. Here the CDR3 reads CSVEAGALREQYF. In nucleotides, the CDR3 is TGCAGCGTTGAAGCGGGGGCTCTTCGCGAGCAGTACTTC.

The chain has TRBV4-2 and TRBJ2-5, with 9 bases matching TRBD2. J lost 3 bases, V lost 1 base, and 12 bases had no gene match. Germline CDR1 LGHNA, CDR2 YNFKEQ. There are 18 residues in the CDR3. The DNA for the CDR3 is TGTGCCAGCAGCCAAGTGCAGGGTACTAGCGGGCCGAAAGAGACCCAGTACTTC. It is translated as CASSQVQGTSGPKETQYF.

This clonotype was detected a few times. The chain employs TRBV29-1 and TRBJ2-5; no clear D. The germline V gene encodes CDR1 SQVTM and CDR2 ANQGSEA. Trimming cost V 1 base and J 5 bases, with 8 bases left between them. This CDR3 region has 12 residues. The CDR3 protein is CSVEVLGETQYF. The CDR3 region has the DNA TGCAGCGTTGAAGTTTTGGGGGAGACCCAGTACTTC.

V usage is TRBV5-1 and J usage is TRBJ2-5; D perhaps matches TRBD1 (8 bases). The V gene lost 7 bases and the J gene lost 3 bases, with 19 bases spanning the gap. This CDR3 is built from 15 residues. In germline, CDR1 is SGHRS, CDR2 YFSETQ. The CDR3 DNA is TGCGCCAGCGAGGGGGGACAGGCGGGAGAAGAGACCCAGTACTTC. Protein product: CASEGGQAGEETQYF.

J is TRBJ1-6 and V is TRBV4-2, with 8 nucleotides matching TRBD1. The CDR3 is 16 amino acids. V trimming: 1 base; J trimming: 4 bases; junction bases outside the gene matches: 3. Germline lookup yields CDR1 LGHNA and CDR2 YNFKEQ. The CDR3: CASSQGTGLYNSPLHF. In DNA, the CDR3 is TGTGCCAGCAGCCAAGGGACAGGGTTGTATAATTCACCCCTCCACTTT.

The chain carries TRBV20-1 and TRBJ2-5; D possibly corresponds to TRBD2 (5 bases). V shed 0 bases and J shed 4 bases, with 15 bases lying between them. The CDR3 runs to 15 residues. Germline-derived CDR1 and CDR2 are DFQATT and SNEGSKA (reference sequence). For the CDR3, the DNA is TGCAGTGCTAGAGATCTAGACGGGGTGGGAGAGACCCAGTACTTC. It translates to CSARDLDGVGETQYF.

Notes on this clonotype: The junction shows a germline mismatch at one end, possibly a read error. V and J are TRBV12-3 or TRBV12-4 and TRBJ2-2; tentative D call: TRBD2 (6 bases). The CDR3 runs to 15 residues. CDR3 sequence reads: CASGLVPGGSGELFF. Here the CDR3 DNA reads TGTGCCAGCGGTTTAGTCCCTGGGGGGTCCGGGGAGCTGTTTTTT.

This clonotype was seen only a few times. The V call is TRBV11-2, the J call TRBJ2-5, with D possibly TRBD2 on 6 matching bases. The better agreement between TRBJ2-1 and the DNA end casts doubt on the J call. This CDR3 is built from 13 residues. CDR1 SGHAT and CDR2 FQNNGV come from the germline V gene. The CDR3 region is CASNPGGYREQFF. The CDR3 DNA reads TGTGCCAGCAATCCTGGGGGGTATCGGGAGCAGTTCTTC.

This clonotype was observed a handful of times. The rearrangement uses TRBV27 and TRBJ1-2; no definite D call. Germline values: CDR1 MNHEY, CDR2 SMNVEV (reference sequence). The CDR3 is 14 residues long. V was trimmed by 7 bases and J by 2 bases, leaving 14 bases between them. CDR3 residues: CASKSAGENYGYTF. Written as DNA, the CDR3 is TGTGCCAGCAAGTCGGCCGGGGAGAACTATGGCTACACCTTC.

This clonotype was found a few times. V gene TRBV18 combines with J gene TRBJ1-1, with a possible D match to TRBD1 (5 bases). Germline V gene data show CDR1 as KGHSH and CDR2 as LQKENI. The V end lost 2 bases, the J end lost 7 bases, and 8 bases lay between the germline ends. The CDR3 sequence is 12 residues long. In DNA, the CDR3 is TGTGCCAGCTCACCAGTGACAGATGAAGCTTTCTTT. Protein sequence: CASSPVTDEAFF. The complete variable domain, with remaining parts taken from reference TRBV18 and TRBJ1-1, reads NAGVMQNPRHLVRRRGQEARLRCSPMKGHSHVYWYRQLPEEGLKFMVYLQKENIIDESGMPKERFSAEFPKEGPSILRIQQVVRGDSAAYFCASSPVTDEAFFGQGTRLTVV.

This clonotype showed up just a few times. The rearrangement joins TRBV29-1 to TRBJ2-1; no definite D call. The CDR3 is 14 amino acids. CDR1 SQVTM and CDR2 ANQGSEA come from the germline V gene. With 0 bases removed from V and 4 bases from J, the gap between germline ends came to 10 bases. The CDR3 here is CSVEDPKVYNEQFF. CDR3 DNA sequence: TGCAGCGTTGAAGACCCCAAAGTTTACAATGAGCAGTTCTTC.

This chain links TRBV4-1 with TRBJ2-5, with 12 bases matching TRBD2. The last part of the DNA fits TRBJ2-7 better; the J call may be wrong. The CDR3 sequence is 14 residues long. CDR1 is MGHRA and CDR2 is YSYEKL in the germline V gene. The CDR3 region is CASSQTSGRGEQYF. Written as DNA, the CDR3 is TGCGCCAGCAGCCAGACTAGCGGGAGAGGCGAGCAGTACTTC.

The CDR3 nucleotides read TGCAGTGCGAGGGGACAGGTTAGCTATGGCTACACCTTC. Translation gives CSARGQVSYGYTF. The chain employs TRBV20-1 and TRBJ1-2, with TRBD1 matching 8 bases. CDR1 is DFQATT, CDR2 SNEGSKA, per germline (reference sequence). This CDR3 contains 13 residues. The V and J ends lost 6 bases and 4 bases, in that order; junction bases with no gene match: 7.

The chain links TRBV7-9 to TRBJ2-5; 10 nucleotides align to TRBD2. Per germline, CDR1 SEHNR and CDR2 FQNEAQ (reference sequence). V dropped 2 bases and J dropped 7; count of bases not matched to a gene: 7. The CDR3 is 15 amino acids. The CDR3 loop reads CASSLRAGGPGTQYF. CDR3 sequence (DNA): TGTGCCAGCAGCTTACGAGCGGGAGGGCCCGGGACCCAGTACTTC.

The J gene is TRBJ2-7, the V gene TRBV29-1; D remains ambiguous. Per the germline V gene, CDR1 is SQVTM and CDR2 is ANQGSEA. The CDR3 is made up of 12 amino acids. V was shortened by 4 bases and J by 5 bases, with 12 bases between the two germline ends. CDR3 sequence (DNA): TGCAGCGTTGGACACGCACCGGACGAGCAGTACTTC. Residues: CSVGHAPDEQYF.

This chain uses TRBV24-1 with TRBJ2-2; the D gene is possibly TRBD1 (5 bases). Between the trimmed V and J ends, which lost 6 bases and 1 base, there was a span of 8 bases. The germline CDR1 and CDR2 sequences are KGHDR and SFDVKD. This CDR3 contains 14 residues. This CDR3 is CATSPRENTGELFF. DNA for the CDR3: TGTGCCACCAGTCCCAGGGAGAACACCGGGGAGCTGTTTTTT.

This clonotype has only a few counts. J is TRBJ2-7 and V is TRBV7-2, with D perhaps TRBD2 (5 bases). CDR1 and CDR2 (germline): SGHTA, FQGNSA. This CDR3 comprises 14 residues. The V end was cut by 8 bases, the J end by 0 bases, with 14 bases between. In nucleotides, the CDR3 is TGTGCCAGCGGAGGAGGCAACCCCTCCTACGAGCAGTACTTC. Translation: CASGGGNPSYEQYF.

The chain recombines TRBV20-1 with TRBJ2-7; 11 bases are a match to TRBD2. CDR3 size: 13 residues. Germline assignment: CDR1 DFQATT and CDR2 SNEGSKA (reference sequence). The junction had 7 bases not matched to a gene; V was cut back by 8 bases and J by 4 bases. The CDR3 sequence: CSFWGTSGYEQYF. For the CDR3, the DNA is TGCAGTTTCTGGGGGACTAGCGGTTACGAGCAGTACTTC.

The chain has TRBV6-4 and TRBJ2-4; D is perhaps TRBD2 (6 bases). The CDR3 totals 16 residues. Trimming shortened V by 3 bases and J by 0 bases, and 12 bases separated the two germline ends. CDR1 and CDR2 (germline): MRHNA, SNTAGT. CDR3 residues: CASSEGSGLAKNIQYF. CDR3 bases: TGTGCCAGCAGTGAAGGGTCGGGACTAGCCAAAAACATTCAGTACTTC.

Only a few counts were recorded for this clonotype. V and J are TRBV12-3 or TRBV12-4 and TRBJ2-3; D could derive from TRBD1 or TRBD2 (5 bases each). The CDR3 sequence is 14 residues long. V lost 3 bases, J lost 6 bases, and 13 bases lay in between. The DNA of the CDR3 is TGTGCCAGCAGTTTGGGGACCCTCGGGGATACGCAGTATTTT. Its protein is CASSLGTLGDTQYF.

This clonotype was found a few times. V is TRBV4-1 and J is TRBJ1-5; the D gene is possibly TRBD1 (6 bases). CDR3 length: 17 residues. The germline V and J ends were trimmed by 0 bases and 1 base, with 13 bases remaining between them. The germline V gene has CDR1 MGHRA and CDR2 YSYEKL. DNA for the CDR3: TGCGCCAGCAGCCAAGATCGGGGAGGGGGAAGCAATCAGCCCCAGCATTTT. The encoded protein is CASSQDRGGGSNQPQHF.

This clonotype showed up just a few times. This chain uses TRBV7-6 with TRBJ1-1; D is unresolved. V was trimmed by 5 bases and J by 4 bases, leaving 17 bases between them. The germline V gene has CDR1 SGHVS and CDR2 FNYEAQ. CDR3 length equals 15 residues. The CDR3 coding sequence is TGTGCCAGCAGCCCGATAGAGTGGTGGGCCACTGAAGCTTTCTTT. Translation gives CASSPIEWWATEAFF.

The CDR3 DNA is TGCGCCAGCAGCCGACGCCCCGCGGGAGGAGGGGATGAGCAGTTCTTC. As protein: CASSRRPAGGGDEQFF. The chain joins TRBV5-1 to TRBJ2-1, with 8 bases lining up with TRBD2. CDR3 length equals 16 residues. V gave up 4 bases and J gave up 8 bases; unmatched junction bases: 14. Germline loops: CDR1 SGHRS, CDR2 YFSETQ.

The chain joins TRBV5-4 to TRBJ2-3; tentative D call: TRBD2 (5 bases). The CDR3 is 12 amino acids. Germline V lookup: CDR1 SGHNT, CDR2 YYREEE (reference sequence). V was shortened by 5 bases and J by 6 bases, with 10 bases between the two germline ends. The CDR3 region has the DNA TGTGCCAGCAGTCAACCGGGGGATACGCAGTATTTT. Protein: CASSQPGDTQYF.